These 5 T cell receptor beta chains share one sample of origin, sequenced in a study of blood T cell repertoires in COVID-19. The method was immunoSEQ multiplex PCR; TCRdb's version includes in-frame clones alone and lacks a portion of them. The data contain about 87,000 clones, about 80% of them seen just once; the ten biggest clones take up more than 2%. The source material was peripheral blood. Source of these receptors: an older woman with acute or convalescent COVID-19.

The chain carries TRBV2 and TRBJ1-1; D gene uncertain. Between the trimmed V and J ends, which lost 1 base and 6 bases, there was a span of 9 bases. Germline V gene data show CDR1 as SNHLY and CDR2 as FYNNEI. This CDR3 is built from 13 residues. CDR3 DNA: TGTGCCAGCAGTGAAGGGCTGGGCCCTGAAGCTTTCTTT. Translation: CASSEGLGPEAFF.

This clone has more than one count but fewer than ten. This sequence joins TRBV6-5 and TRBJ2-2; the match to TRBD2 covers 8 bases. V lost 0 bases to trimming and J lost 5 bases; unmatched junction nucleotides: 2. The CDR3 covers 15 residues. Germline loops: CDR1 MNHEY, CDR2 SVGAGI. The CDR3 protein is CASSYSAGVTGELFF. CDR3 bases: TGTGCCAGCAGTTACTCAGCGGGGGTTACCGGGGAGCTGTTTTTT.

The rearrangement uses TRBV28 and TRBJ2-2, with D possibly matching TRBD2 (6 bases). V lost 6 bases and J lost 5, with 13 bases in between. The CDR3 consists of 14 residues. The V gene's germline CDR1 is MDHEN and CDR2 SYDVKM. CDR3 DNA: TGTGCCAGCAGCCCTAATGCGGGGACCGGGGAGCTGTTTTTT. Encoded protein: CASSPNAGTGELFF.

The chain has TRBV27 and TRBJ2-5; 10 bases map to TRBD2. V trimming: 5 bases; J trimming: 2 bases; junction bases outside the gene matches: 5. The germline CDR1 and CDR2 sequences are MNHEY and SMNVEV (reference sequence). The CDR3 covers 15 residues. Written as DNA, the CDR3 is TGTGCCAGCAGTACCAAACTAGCGGGGCAAGAGACCCAGTACTTC. Its protein is CASSTKLAGQETQYF.

This chain joins TRBV14 and TRBJ2-3, with D tentatively TRBD2 (6 bases). The ends were cut back, 4 bases at V and 7 bases at J, with 18 bases in the middle. CDR1 and CDR2 (germline): SGHDN, FVKESK. The CDR3 totals 15 residues. The CDR3 DNA sequence: TGTGCCAGCAGCCCGCCGGGACTCCTCATTAATACGCAGTATTTT. Its translation: CASSPPGLLINTQYF.